This T cell receptor beta chain was identified during a study of beta chain features in type 1 diabetes. There was one heparinised blood draw per donor, averaging about 120 mL. Central memory, naive, regulatory and stem cell-like memory CD4+ cells were sorted by CD45RO/CCR7/CD25/CD127/CD95/CD27. Sequenced material consisted of expressed TCRB transcripts (all of the isolated RNA was reverse transcribed). The average output of naive, central memory and regulatory T cell samples was several million reads. Assay used: immunoSEQ multiplex PCR; TCRdb lists only in-frame clones, some missing. The sample yields about 740,000 clones, about an eighth seen once. The CDR3 extends over 16 amino acids. Germline loops: CDR1 MNHEY, CDR2 SMNVEV (reference sequence). The junction had 15 bases not matched to a gene; V was cut back by 7 bases and J by 6 bases. This clone was recorded a few times. Its antigen is still unknown.

Whole-study findings and limits: Here, the possible influence of HLA type (on TCRB rearrangement) remained unresolved. Significant though moderate, a shortening of TCRB CDR3s appeared in all four CD4+ subsets of Type 1 diabetes patients.

Sample: naive CD4+ T cells from blood. The chain carries TRBV27 and TRBJ2-3; 8 bases line up with TRBD1. This receptor was obtained from a man aged 18-30 years with type 1 diabetes. This chain's CDR3 is CASNVQGVRGGDTQYF. CDR3 nucleotides: TGTGCCAGCAATGTACAGGGGGTAAGAGGAGGGGATACGCAGTATTTT.